The T cell receptor (beta chain) under discussion was sequenced for a study of beta chain features in type 1 diabetes (dated by TCRdb to between 2018 and 2020). Study-wide context: Mean age, gender distribution, total cell number and subset yield did not differ between patients and healthy donors. A total of 85 million to 140 million sorted cells were examined across all samples, and a strong correlation was observed between cell number per subset and RNA yield. The study compared TCRB repertoires of sorted circulating CD4+ T cell subsets between recently diagnosed type 1 diabetes patients and matched healthy donors. Whereas all 30 or so donors provided naive and central memory subsets, regulatory and stem cell-like memory subsets were isolated from just 8 patients and about eight healthy donors.

This clone was detected a few times. The specificity of this receptor is unknown. No much larger clone is present one base from it, and per-base qualities are unavailable. Summary of the overall study and its limitations: Because cDNA was sequenced instead of genomic DNA, highly expressing activated cells could be over-represented, though the groups showed no difference in activation or CD3 levels. Because the HLA sub-analyses included only small numbers of individuals, any influence of HLA type on TCRB rearrangement was left unresolved. Naive, central memory and regulatory TCRB repertoires appeared to be more similar among patients than among healthy donors. Fewer insertions and more nucleotide deletions at VDJ recombination sites were observed in patients with type 1 diabetes, implying thymic rearrangement abnormalities. In all four CD4+ subsets, TCRB CDR3 length was moderately but significantly shorter in type 1 diabetes patients. PCR may preferentially amplify shorter templates, but because patient and control samples were amplified and corrected together, any resulting skew would affect both groups equally.

A single peripheral blood draw of 90 to 150 mL on average was collected from each donor into heparinised tubes. A BD FACSAria II and a panel including CD45RO, CCR7, CD25, CD127, CD95 and CD27 were used to sort naive, central memory, regulatory and stem cell-like memory CD4+ T cells. A purity above 95% was achieved for all sorted populations. PBMCs were separated immediately by Lymphoprep density gradient centrifugation and were stained directly, without being cultured. Samples were stained and sorted in pairs, with one healthy donor and one patient per experiment, so that batch effects were minimized. According to the germline V gene, CDR1 reads SGHRS and CDR2 reads YFSETQ. Unmatched junction bases come to 7, with V trimmed by 5 bases and J by 17 bases. The CDR3 runs 11 residues from the cysteine to the phenylalanine. This entry keeps only the CDR3 DNA: 33 bases, framed from base 1. All of the isolated RNA was reverse transcribed with the High Capacity cDNA Reverse Transcription Kit, so expressed TCRB transcripts were sequenced. Deep immunoSEQ sequencing was performed on naive, central memory and regulatory T cell samples, with an average of around 3.5 million total reads per sample. Sorted cells were lysed in RLT buffer and RNA was extracted with DNase-treated RNeasy Micro or Mini kits, depending on cell number. Each cell subset was processed separately to prevent cross-contamination, with patient and healthy donor samples processed together. TCRB sequences were amplified from cDNA with the immunoSEQ multiplex PCR, producing 87-bp fragments spanning the CDR3 region. Sequencing of the amplicons was done on the Illumina HiSeq platform. The authors' analysis ran thus. Synthetic template baselines were used to correct PCR bias computationally, reads within Hamming distance 2 were collapsed together, and singletons that could not be merged were discarded. Reads were aligned against IMGT so that V, D and J genes, CDR3 length and insertions or deletions at six rearrangement sites could be assigned. Within each subset, clonotype counts were normalized to the number of sorted cells before true diversity and Gini coefficients were calculated with the tcR R package. The overlap coefficient, calculated on TCRB nucleotide sequences, was used to measure repertoire sharing. As a proxy for the pre-selection repertoire, out-of-frame TCRB sequences from naive cells were analyzed. TCRdb mirrors the immuneACCESS table, restricted to in-frame sequences. Some clones are absent from its copies; in checked studies, under half trace to an unresolved V gene, and the reason for the others is unknown. V and J calls and clone size are those listed in that table; D and trimming were worked out from the DNA. This sample gives 350,000 to 450,000 clones in total; more than 12% of them show up just once. The top ten clones comprise under 0.02% of the sample.

Sequencing was done on a sample of naive CD4+ T cells from blood. In light of the paper, this sample's cell subset or site label describes: true naive CD4+ T cells. Recombination connected TRBV5-1 to TRBJ2-6; TRBD1 agrees with 7 junctional bases. This sequence was found in a woman between 18 and 29 years old in good health. The bases are TGCGCCAGCAGTCCGGGGACAGTCTTGACTTTC. Translated, it gives CASSPGTVLTF.